The rows below give T cell receptor beta chains drawn from one sample of a study of CD8 T cells in ankylosing spondylitis. TCRdb passed the 5' RACE reads through MiXCR, listing each CDR3 protein once. This repertoire shows about 42,000 distinct CDR3 sequences, 4% found once; its top ten account for 3% to 4%. Material: blood, either unsorted or a sorted T cell fraction (not recorded which). These receptors originate from a female donor with ankylosing spondylitis or in good health (not recorded which). CDR3s include the opening cysteine and the closing phenylalanine or tryptophan. Each record gives: J gene, V gene, D gene, CDR3 length, clone size, CDR3 DNA, CDR3 protein. D genes are given only for firm matches. Expanded clones get a size class; other rows say once, few or many, or leave the size out.

>TRBJ2-5|TRBV9|TRBD2|15|many
TGTGCCAGCAGCGTAGAATCTAGCGGGGAAGAGACCCAGTACTTC
CASSVESSGEETQYF
>TRBJ2-7|TRBV9|.|15|.
TGTGCCAGCAGCGTACAGGCGGGCAGCTCCTACGAGCAGTACTTC
CASSVQAGSSYEQYF
>TRBJ2-1|TRBV9|TRBD2|17|many
TGTGCCAGCAGCGTAGCCCTAGCGGGGGCCGGGTACAATGAGCAGTTCTTC
CASSVALAGAGYNEQFF
>TRBJ2-3|TRBV9|TRBD2|14|many
TGTGCCAGCAGCGCTAGCGGGTTCACAGATACGCAGTATTTT
CASSASGFTDTQYF
>TRBJ1-2|TRBV9|.|15|many
TGTGCCAGCAGCGACACCGGGGGCTCTGGAGGTGGCTACACCTTC
CASSDTGGSGGGYTF
>TRBJ2-2|TRBV9|TRBD2|16|many
TGTGCCAGCAGCGTCGGACTAGCGGGTGGCACCGGGGAGCTGTTTTTT
CASSVGLAGGTGELFF
>TRBJ2-1|TRBV9|TRBD2|16|many
TGTGCCAGCAGCGTAGGGGCTAGCGGGGGCTACAATGAGCAGTTCTTC
CASSVGASGGYNEQFF
>TRBJ1-2|TRBV9|.|16|many
TGTGCCAGCAGCGTAGCCGGACAGTCCTCATACGGGGGCTACACCTTC
CASSVAGQSSYGGYTF
>TRBJ2-3|TRBV9|.|12|.
TGTGCCAGCAGCGTAGAACGAGGTACGCAGTATTTT
CASSVERGTQYF
>TRBJ2-3|TRBV9|TRBD2|16|few
TGTGCCAGCAGCGTAGATAGCGGGGGCCACACAGATACGCAGTATTTT
CASSVDSGGHTDTQYF
>TRBJ1-1|TRBV9|.|14|many
TGTGCCAGCAGCGCCGGGGGCCCCGGCACTGAAGCTTTCTTT
CASSAGGPGTEAFF
>TRBJ1-1|TRBV9|.|13|many
TGTGCCAGCAGCGTAGACCAGGTAACCGAAGCTTTCTTT
CASSVDQVTEAFF
>TRBJ2-1|TRBV9|.|15|many
TGTGCCAGCAGCGTAGCCGCAGTCTCCTACAATGAGCAGTTCTTC
CASSVAAVSYNEQFF
>TRBJ2-5|TRBV9|TRBD1|16|.
TGTGCCAGCAGCGCCTGGGACAGGGGGCGGCGAGAGACCCAGTACTTC
CASSAWDRGRRETQYF
>TRBJ1-3|TRBV9|.|15|many
TGTGCCAGCAGCGAGCAGGTGTGGATTGGAAACACCATATATTTT
CASSEQVWIGNTIYF
>TRBJ1-5|TRBV9|.|13|many
TGTGCCAGCTCCCGTCTTAGCAATCAGCCCCAGCATTTT
CASSRLSNQPQHF
>TRBJ1-2|TRBV9|TRBD1|14|many
TGTGCCAGCAGCAGCCGGGACAGGGGGCTTGGCTACACCTTC
CASSSRDRGLGYTF
>TRBJ2-6|TRBV9|TRBD2|18|.
TGTGCCAGCAGCGAGGAAGCGGGGGCAGTCTCTGGGGCCAACGTCCTGACTTTC
CASSEEAGAVSGANVLTF
>TRBJ2-2|TRBV9|TRBD1|14|.
TGTGCCAGCAGCACCAGGGGGCACACCGGGGAGCTGTTTTTT
CASSTRGHTGELFF
>TRBJ2-5|TRBV9|TRBD2|17|many
TGTGCCAGCAGCCCCCGTCTAGCAGCGGGGGGAGGAGAGACCCAGTACTTC
CASSPRLAAGGGETQYF